A single sample is the source of the 16 T cell receptor beta chains below, sequenced in a study of OX40 agonist ivuxolimab in advanced cancers. Repertoires were generated with immunoSEQ multiplex PCR, while TCRdb's copy carries only in-frame clones and drops some. The table has about 98,000 clones, roughly 87% seen once. Sequences were derived from CD4+ or CD8+ T cells sorted from blood, sampled in a trial of the OX40 agonist ivuxolimab. The receptors originated from an adult with an advanced solid tumor such as melanoma, head and neck, liver or kidney cancer.

V gene TRBV7-2 combines with J gene TRBJ2-2; 7 bases match TRBD1. The germline V gene has CDR1 SGHTA and CDR2 FQGNSA. V was clipped by 5 bases and J by 7 bases; unmatched bases: 4. The CDR3 covers 13 residues. The CDR3 nucleotides are TGTGCCAGCAGCCCCCAGGGGGTCGGGGAGCTGTTTTTT. Translation gives CASSPQGVGELFF.

The rearrangement joins TRBV19 to TRBJ1-5; D is ambiguous. Trimming removed 6 bases at V and 0 bases at J, with 21 bases between. Germline CDR1 LNHDA, CDR2 SQIVND (reference sequence). CDR3 length equals 18 residues. The CDR3 spells CASRSIIDPTYSNQPQHF. CDR3 nucleotides: TGTGCCAGTAGGTCGATCATCGACCCGACTTATAGCAATCAGCCCCAGCATTTT.

This clone was detected once. The genes are TRBV7-3 and TRBJ2-3, with 10 bases identical to TRBD1. CDR3 length: 12 amino acids. V lost 3 bases to trimming and J lost 11 bases; unmatched junction nucleotides: 2. Germline CDR1 reads SGHTA; CDR2 reads FQGTGA. The CDR3 DNA is TGTGCCAGCAGCTTTGACAGGGGGCTGCAGTATTTT. Protein product: CASSFDRGLQYF.

This rearrangement joins TRBV9 to TRBJ2-5, with 9 bases aligning to TRBD1. The junction had 14 bases not matched to a gene; V was cut back by 3 bases and J by 2 bases. Germline CDR1 is SGDLS and CDR2 is YYNGEE. The CDR3 loop spans 18 amino acids. The CDR3 sequence is CASSAYGTGMGAQETQYF. The CDR3 nucleotides are TGTGCCAGCAGCGCATATGGGACAGGGATGGGGGCACAAGAGACCCAGTACTTC.

This chain joins TRBV5-4 and TRBJ2-5; D unresolved. Germline V gene sequence: CDR1 SGHNT, CDR2 YYREEE (reference sequence). This CDR3 contains 12 residues. Deletions cut 0 bases from V and 5 bases from J, with 5 bases between. Written as DNA, the CDR3 is TGTGCCAGCAGCTTGGGGCCCGAGACCCAGTACTTC. Residues: CASSLGPETQYF.

The V call is TRBV15, the J call TRBJ2-3; TRBD2 might be the D (7 bases). Trimming removed 8 bases at V and 2 bases at J, with 14 bases between. CDR1 LNHNV and CDR2 YYDKDF come from the germline V gene (reference sequence). CDR3 size: 14 residues. The CDR3 sequence: CATRTRGATDTQYF. The CDR3 bases are TGTGCCACCCGCACCCGGGGGGCCACAGATACGCAGTATTTT.

The CDR3 region has the DNA TGTGCCAGTAGTACACTGGGCGGCCTACAAGAGACCCAGTACTTC. It specifies CASSTLGGLQETQYF. The V and J genes are TRBV19 and TRBJ2-5; D not certain. The CDR3 spans 15 residues. In germline, CDR1 is LNHDA, CDR2 SQIVND (reference sequence). The V gene lost 4 bases and the J gene lost 2 bases, with 14 bases spanning the gap.

In this sample, this clone turned up once. The genes are TRBV4-2 and TRBJ1-5, with 12 nucleotides matching TRBD1. Germline CDR1 reads LGHNA; CDR2 reads YNFKEQ. The ends lost 0 bases at V and 1 base at J; junction bases unmatched: 10. The CDR3 runs 20 residues. CDR3: CASSQDLMGQGARSNQPQHF. CDR3 in DNA: TGTGCCAGCAGCCAAGATCTTATGGGACAGGGGGCTCGGAGCAATCAGCCCCAGCATTTT.

The V call is TRBV14, the J call TRBJ2-1; D is perhaps TRBD1 (5 bases). This CDR3 spans 13 amino acids. V lost 5 bases, J lost 6 bases, and 11 bases lay in between. Germline values: CDR1 SGHDN, CDR2 FVKESK. The DNA of the CDR3 is TGTGCCAGCAGCACTTACAGGACCAATGAGCAGTTCTTC. Amino acids: CASSTYRTNEQFF. Full variable domain (missing parts from reference TRBV14 and TRBJ2-1): EAGVTQFPSHSVIEKGQTVTLRCDPISGHDNLYWYRRVMGKEIKFLLHFVKESKQDESGMPNNRFLAERTGGTYSTLKVQPAELEDSGVYFCASSTYRTNEQFFGPGTRLTVL.

The gene calls are TRBV7-9 and TRBJ2-3; D remains ambiguous. CDR3 size: 15 residues. Trimming shortened V by 5 bases and J by 2 bases, and 14 bases separated the two germline ends. Germline V gives CDR1 SEHNR, CDR2 FQNEAQ (reference sequence). CDR3 sequence reads: CASSRVASDTDTQYF. The CDR3 coding sequence is TGTGCCAGCAGCCGAGTTGCTTCCGACACAGATACGCAGTATTTT. The complete variable domain, with remaining parts taken from reference TRBV7-9 and TRBJ2-3, reads DTGVSQNPRHKITKRGQNVTFRCDPISEHNRLYWYRQTLGQGPEFLTYFQNEAQLEKSRLLSDRFSAERPKGSFSTLEIQRTEQGDSAMYLCASSRVASDTDTQYFGPGTRLTVL.

DNA for the CDR3: TGTGCCAGCAGCTTAAGATCGGGGGGTAGCACAGATACGCAGTATTTT. This translates into CASSLRSGGSTDTQYF. The chain uses TRBV11-3 and TRBJ2-3, with TRBD2 matching 7 bases. CDR1 and CDR2 (germline): SGHNT, YENEEA. The CDR3 sequence is 16 residues long. The J segment lost 0 bases and the V segment lost 2 bases, leaving 5 bases of the junction unmatched. The whole variable domain, remainder taken from reference TRBV11-3 and TRBJ2-3, is EAGVVQSPRYKIIEKKQPVAFWCNPISGHNTLYWYLQNLGQGPELLIRYENEEAVDDSQLPKDRFSAERLKGVDSTLKIQPAELGDSAVYLCASSLRSGGSTDTQYFGPGTRLTVL.

V and J are TRBV5-6 and TRBJ2-1; D possibly corresponds to TRBD1 (6 bases). V was cut by 3 bases and J by 10 bases, with 17 bases left in between. Germline CDR1 SGHDT, CDR2 YYEEEE. The CDR3 sequence is 14 residues long. This CDR3 reads CASSSDLGGWEQFF. CDR3 in DNA: TGTGCCAGCAGCTCAGACTTAGGGGGATGGGAGCAGTTCTTC.

This clone was seen once. The chain is built from TRBV7-2 and TRBJ2-3; 8 nucleotides line up with TRBD1. The ends lost 3 bases at V and 2 bases at J; junction bases unmatched: 4. Germline V gene lookup returns CDR1 SGHTA and CDR2 FQGNSA. This CDR3 contains 15 residues. The CDR3 protein is CASSFGQGNTDTQYF. The CDR3 DNA follows: TGTGCCAGCAGCTTTGGACAGGGCAACACAGATACGCAGTATTTT.

This chain connects TRBV4-2 to TRBJ1-4; possibly TRBD1 for D (5 bases). The CDR3 runs to 14 residues. Looked up from germline, CDR1 is LGHNA and CDR2 is YNFKEQ. Trimming pared 1 base from V and 7 bases from J, leaving 10 bases between. CDR3 in DNA: TGTGCCAGCAGCCAAGGGGGGGAAGGTGAAAAACTGTTTTTT. The encoded protein is CASSQGGEGEKLFF.

V is TRBV6-6 and J is TRBJ2-7; 11 bases match TRBD1. V was pared by 6 bases and J by 7 bases, with 8 bases of the junction left unmatched. Germline V lookup: CDR1 MNHNY, CDR2 SVGAGI (reference sequence). The CDR3 runs 14 residues. As DNA, the CDR3 is TGTGCCAGCAGCCCTCCGGGACAGGGGGGGGAGCAGTACTTC. It translates to CASSPPGQGGEQYF.

This chain connects TRBV5-4 to TRBJ2-5; possibly TRBD2 for D (6 bases). Trimming removed 3 bases at V and 1 base at J, with 13 bases between. The germline V gene encodes CDR1 SGHNT and CDR2 YYREEE (reference sequence). The CDR3 extends over 15 amino acids. The CDR3 reads CASSSNGGSQETQYF. CDR3 DNA: TGTGCCAGCAGCTCAAACGGGGGATCCCAAGAGACCCAGTACTTC.